The rows below give T cell receptor beta chains drawn from one sample of a study of tumor-infiltrating lymphocytes in localized non-small cell lung cancer. Repertoires were generated with immunoSEQ multiplex PCR, while TCRdb's copy carries only in-frame clones and drops some. The data hold approximately 13,000 clones, with 79% observed a single time. Sequenced input: lung tumor tissue. The source of these receptors is a human donor with non-small cell lung cancer. The CDR3 runs from the conserved cysteine through the conserved F or W. Fields, in order: D gene, V gene, J gene, clone size, CDR3 protein, CDR3 DNA. The D gene is left open where the match is weak. A clone size is listed for some rows: how often the clone was seen (once, few, many), or a class if it is expanded.

d_call: -; v_call: TRBV7-6; j_call: TRBJ2-3; clone_size: once; cdr3_aa: CASSLEGLASTDTQYF; cdr3_nt: TGTGCCAGCAGCTTAGAGGGGCTTGCTAGCACAGATACGCAGTATTTT
d_call: -; v_call: TRBV27; j_call: TRBJ1-5; clone_size: -; cdr3_aa: CASSLFGDQPQHF; cdr3_nt: TGTGCCAGCAGTTTATTTGGGGATCAGCCCCAGCATTTT
d_call: TRBD1; v_call: TRBV13; j_call: TRBJ1-2; clone_size: -; cdr3_aa: CASSSDRGGYGYTF; cdr3_nt: TGTGCCAGCAGCTCGGACAGGGGAGGCTATGGCTACACCTTC
d_call: -; v_call: TRBV5-6; j_call: TRBJ1-2; clone_size: -; cdr3_aa: CASSLDVSAQANYGYTF; cdr3_nt: TGTGCCAGCAGCTTGGATGTGTCAGCTCAAGCTAACTATGGCTACACCTTC
d_call: -; v_call: TRBV10-3; j_call: TRBJ2-6; clone_size: -; cdr3_aa: CAISEVGGANVLTF; cdr3_nt: TGTGCCATCAGTGAGGTGGGGGGGGCCAACGTCCTGACTTTC
d_call: -; v_call: TRBV5-8; j_call: TRBJ1-2; clone_size: once; cdr3_aa: CARLGLYGYTF; cdr3_nt: TGTGCCAGGCTGGGGCTCTATGGCTACACCTTC
d_call: TRBD1; v_call: TRBV11-2; j_call: TRBJ1-2; clone_size: -; cdr3_aa: CASSLGGQASNYGYTF; cdr3_nt: TGTGCCAGCAGCTTAGGGGGACAGGCCTCTAACTATGGCTACACCTTC
d_call: -; v_call: TRBV30; j_call: TRBJ1-6; clone_size: -; cdr3_aa: CAWTNPLHNSPLHF; cdr3_nt: TGTGCCTGGACCAACCCCCTTCATAATTCACCCCTCCACTTT
d_call: -; v_call: TRBV2; j_call: TRBJ1-2; clone_size: -; cdr3_aa: CASSEQGMGGYTF; cdr3_nt: TGTGCCAGCAGTGAACAGGGCATGGGTGGCTACACCTTC
d_call: TRBD1; v_call: TRBV7-9; j_call: TRBJ2-1; clone_size: -; cdr3_aa: CASSYRDRANNEQFF; cdr3_nt: TGTGCCAGCAGTTACCGGGACAGGGCTAACAATGAGCAGTTCTTC
d_call: -; v_call: TRBV28; j_call: TRBJ1-2; clone_size: -; cdr3_aa: CASSFPPSGYGYTF; cdr3_nt: TGTGCCAGCAGTTTTCCCCCGTCGGGCTATGGCTACACCTTC
d_call: -; v_call: TRBV7-9; j_call: TRBJ2-7; clone_size: -; cdr3_aa: CASSLIGQISSYEQYF; cdr3_nt: TGTGCCAGCAGCTTAATTGGACAGATCAGCTCCTACGAGCAGTACTTC
d_call: TRBD1; v_call: TRBV9; j_call: TRBJ1-1; clone_size: -; cdr3_aa: CASSEQGHRDTEAFF; cdr3_nt: TGTGCCAGCAGCGAACAGGGGCATAGGGACACTGAAGCTTTCTTT
d_call: -; v_call: TRBV5-6; j_call: TRBJ2-6; clone_size: -; cdr3_aa: CASSLRPGANVLTF; cdr3_nt: TGTGCCAGCAGCTTGCGTCCTGGGGCCAACGTCCTGACTTTC
d_call: -; v_call: TRBV15; j_call: TRBJ2-7; clone_size: -; cdr3_aa: CATSIGRGGEQYF; cdr3_nt: TGTGCCACCAGCATTGGGCGAGGGGGCGAGCAGTACTTC
d_call: -; v_call: TRBV18; j_call: TRBJ2-5; clone_size: -; cdr3_aa: CASSPKVDGETQYF; cdr3_nt: TGTGCCAGCTCACCGAAGGTTGATGGAGAGACCCAGTACTTC
d_call: -; v_call: TRBV18; j_call: TRBJ1-1; clone_size: -; cdr3_aa: CASSPENPGTLNTEAFF; cdr3_nt: TGTGCCAGCTCACCGGAGAACCCCGGGACACTGAACACTGAAGCTTTCTTT
d_call: -; v_call: TRBV21-1; j_call: TRBJ1-2; clone_size: -; cdr3_aa: CASSKVGGGNYGYTF; cdr3_nt: -
d_call: TRBD1; v_call: TRBV18; j_call: TRBJ1-1; clone_size: -; cdr3_aa: CASSPTGGDEAFF; cdr3_nt: TGTGCCAGCTCACCAACAGGGGGTGATGAAGCTTTCTTT
d_call: -; v_call: TRBV30; j_call: TRBJ2-2; clone_size: once; cdr3_aa: CAWSISRDFNTGELFF; cdr3_nt: TGTGCCTGGAGTATATCCCGGGATTTCAACACCGGGGAGCTGTTTTTT
d_call: -; v_call: TRBV4-3; j_call: TRBJ2-7; clone_size: -; cdr3_aa: CASSQGFGGYEQYF; cdr3_nt: TGCGCCAGCAGCCAAGGTTTTGGGGGGTACGAGCAGTACTTC
d_call: -; v_call: TRBV5-4; j_call: TRBJ2-3; clone_size: -; cdr3_aa: CASSVDRTDTQYF; cdr3_nt: TGTGCCAGCAGCGTGGATCGCACAGATACGCAGTATTTT
d_call: -; v_call: TRBV5-1; j_call: TRBJ1-1; clone_size: once; cdr3_aa: CASVAAGNTEAFF; cdr3_nt: TGCGCCAGCGTTGCCGCAGGGAACACTGAAGCTTTCTTT
d_call: -; v_call: TRBV6-5; j_call: TRBJ1-2; clone_size: -; cdr3_aa: CASSQGDGYTF; cdr3_nt: TGTGCCAGCAGCCAGGGAGACGGCTACACCTTC
d_call: TRBD1; v_call: TRBV4-1; j_call: TRBJ1-2; clone_size: -; cdr3_aa: CASSQDPGDRDYGYTF; cdr3_nt: TGCGCCAGCAGCCAAGATCCAGGAGACAGGGACTATGGCTACACCTTC
d_call: -; v_call: TRBV7-7; j_call: TRBJ1-2; clone_size: -; cdr3_aa: CASSYEVGDTNYGYTF; cdr3_nt: TGTGCTAGCAGCTACGAGGTAGGGGATACTAACTATGGCTACACCTTC
d_call: TRBD1; v_call: TRBV7-2; j_call: TRBJ1-3; clone_size: -; cdr3_aa: CASSFPGQGGNTIYF; cdr3_nt: TGTGCCAGCAGCTTCCCGGGACAGGGGGGAAACACCATATATTTT
d_call: -; v_call: TRBV19; j_call: TRBJ1-2; clone_size: once; cdr3_aa: CATTRDAVDGYTF; cdr3_nt: TGTGCCACCACACGTGACGCCGTCGATGGCTACACCTTC
d_call: -; v_call: TRBV10-1; j_call: TRBJ1-1; clone_size: -; cdr3_aa: CASSPYRVGGTASLNTEAFF; cdr3_nt: TGCGCCAGCAGTCCATATCGAGTCGGAGGGACTGCAAGCTTGAACACTGAAGCTTTCTTT
d_call: -; v_call: TRBV7-2; j_call: TRBJ2-1; clone_size: -; cdr3_aa: CASSLVGGGSISSYNEQFF; cdr3_nt: TGTGCCAGCAGCTTAGTGGGGGGAGGCTCCATAAGCTCCTACAATGAGCAGTTCTTC
d_call: -; v_call: TRBV7-2; j_call: TRBJ1-3; clone_size: -; cdr3_aa: CASSAHRVGSGNTIYF; cdr3_nt: TGTGCCAGCAGCGCACACAGAGTTGGCTCTGGAAACACCATATATTTT
d_call: -; v_call: TRBV30; j_call: TRBJ1-1; clone_size: -; cdr3_aa: CAWSQGPGNTEAFF; cdr3_nt: TGTGCCTGGAGTCAAGGGCCGGGCAACACTGAAGCTTTCTTT
d_call: TRBD1; v_call: TRBV19; j_call: TRBJ1-5; clone_size: -; cdr3_aa: CASSDRGFGQPQHF; cdr3_nt: TGTGCCAGTAGCGACAGGGGGTTTGGTCAGCCCCAGCATTTT
d_call: -; v_call: TRBV9; j_call: TRBJ2-3; clone_size: few; cdr3_aa: CASSVADRGAGTDTQYF; cdr3_nt: TGTGCCAGCAGCGTAGCTGATCGGGGGGCGGGCACAGATACGCAGTATTTT
d_call: -; v_call: TRBV28; j_call: TRBJ1-2; clone_size: -; cdr3_aa: CASSPPGPGGYTF; cdr3_nt: TGTGCCAGCAGTCCCCCGGGACCGGGGGGCTACACCTTC
d_call: -; v_call: TRBV19; j_call: TRBJ1-1; clone_size: -; cdr3_aa: CATSHLANTEAFF; cdr3_nt: TGTGCCACCTCACATCTCGCGAACACTGAAGCTTTCTTT
d_call: TRBD1; v_call: TRBV7-2; j_call: TRBJ1-1; clone_size: few; cdr3_aa: CASSLTTGDTEAFF; cdr3_nt: TGTGCCAGCAGCCTAACTACAGGGGACACTGAAGCTTTCTTT
d_call: -; v_call: TRBV29-1; j_call: TRBJ1-4; clone_size: -; cdr3_aa: CSVGHSQNEKLFF; cdr3_nt: TGCAGCGTTGGGCACAGCCAAAATGAAAAACTGTTTTTT
d_call: -; v_call: TRBV10-3; j_call: TRBJ2-5; clone_size: -; cdr3_aa: CAISHREETQYF; cdr3_nt: TGTGCCATCAGTCACAGGGAAGAGACCCAGTACTTC
d_call: -; v_call: TRBV5-6; j_call: TRBJ2-5; clone_size: -; cdr3_aa: CASSLAYLAETQYF; cdr3_nt: TGTGCCAGCAGCTTGGCCTACCTCGCAGAGACCCAGTACTTC
d_call: -; v_call: TRBV30; j_call: TRBJ1-3; clone_size: -; cdr3_aa: CAWSVSGGRGNTIYF; cdr3_nt: TGTGCCTGGAGTGTATCCGGGGGCAGGGGAAACACCATATATTTT
d_call: TRBD1; v_call: TRBV6-5; j_call: TRBJ2-7; clone_size: -; cdr3_aa: CASSTGTGVYEQYF; cdr3_nt: TGTGCCAGCAGTACCGGGACAGGGGTCTACGAGCAGTACTTC
d_call: TRBD1; v_call: TRBV10-3; j_call: TRBJ2-2; clone_size: -; cdr3_aa: CAISETGQGAGELFF; cdr3_nt: TGTGCCATCAGTGAGACCGGACAGGGGGCCGGGGAGCTGTTTTTT
d_call: -; v_call: TRBV7-9; j_call: TRBJ1-2; clone_size: -; cdr3_aa: CASSLASQGGGYTF; cdr3_nt: TGTGCCAGCAGCTTAGCGTCACAGGGTGGTGGCTACACCTTC
d_call: TRBD1; v_call: TRBV6-1; j_call: TRBJ2-7; clone_size: -; cdr3_aa: CASRMTGLGEQYF; cdr3_nt: TGTGCCAGCAGGATGACAGGGCTGGGCGAGCAGTACTTC
d_call: -; v_call: TRBV19; j_call: TRBJ2-2; clone_size: -; cdr3_aa: CASSKGTLRWAGELFF; cdr3_nt: TGTGCCAGTAGTAAGGGAACACTCCGTTGGGCCGGGGAGCTGTTTTTT
d_call: -; v_call: TRBV6-5; j_call: TRBJ1-1; clone_size: -; cdr3_aa: CASSSPRQVTEAFF; cdr3_nt: TGTGCCAGCAGTTCCCCGCGACAGGTAACTGAAGCTTTCTTT
d_call: -; v_call: TRBV7-2; j_call: TRBJ2-7; clone_size: -; cdr3_aa: CASSLDWDAPYEQYF; cdr3_nt: TGTGCCAGCAGCTTAGACTGGGACGCCCCCTACGAGCAGTACTTC
d_call: -; v_call: TRBV21-1; j_call: TRBJ1-2; clone_size: -; cdr3_aa: CASSQALGGFYGYTF; cdr3_nt: TGTGCCAGCAGCCAAGCCTTAGGGGGATTCTATGGCTACACCTTC
d_call: -; v_call: TRBV6-5; j_call: TRBJ1-1; clone_size: once; cdr3_aa: CASSTTGTSTEAFF; cdr3_nt: TGTGCCAGCAGTACAACAGGGACGAGTACTGAAGCTTTCTTT
d_call: TRBD1; v_call: TRBV7-2; j_call: TRBJ2-5; clone_size: -; cdr3_aa: CASRPTGGETQYF; cdr3_nt: TGTGCCAGCAGGCCTACAGGGGGGGAGACCCAGTACTTC